One TCR beta chain is described in this entry. Antigen: not known. The read comes to an end 3 residues before the CDR3 does, leaving the germline J gene to fill in the end. The source of the sample is a study of T cells in women clearing cervical HPV infection. All donors had a single incident cervical HPV16 infection, not prevalent. Average input was roughly 1,100 ng genomic DNA for immunoSEQ TCR beta CDR3 amplification. Assay: immunoSEQ multiplex PCR; the TCRdb copy retains only in-frame clones and omits some. The listing contains tens of thousands of clones. This CDR3 comprises 16 residues. Germline CDR1 and CDR2: LNHDA and SQIVND (reference sequence). V was shortened by 9 bases and J by 2 bases, with 22 bases between the two germline ends. Study-wide results and caveats: TRBV6-7 relative abundance averaged approximately 0.11% in cases and approximately 0.15% in controls.

Material for sequencing was blood buffy coat. This sequence joins TRBV19 and TRBJ1-1; D gene unclear. The clonotype comes from a woman between 18 and 75 years old with a cervical HPV16 infection that either progressed to CIN3+ or cleared (not recorded which). CDR3 bases read: TGTGCCAGCCACCGGACTGAAGACTTTTTTAACACTGAA. This gives the protein CASHRTEDFFNTE. The CDR3 as a whole reads CASHRTEDFFNTEAFF.